This T cell receptor beta chain derives from a study of T cell repertoires in cytomegalovirus infection. Worth noting for this clonotype: What it binds is not known.

Via MiXCR, TCRdb re-called the reads, giving one row per CDR3 protein. Among 250,000 to 300,000 distinct CDR3 sequences listed, 20% to 25% were seen once. This CDR3 is 13 amino acids long. Germline CDR1 is LNHDA and CDR2 is SQIVND (reference sequence). Trimming removed 0 bases from V and 5 bases from J, with 7 bases in between. The TCR was taken from a human donor in good health (CMV status not recorded). Some clones in this sample may be carry-over from other donors' samples. Sample: cultured PBMCs, taken from culture after CMV antigen stimulation. The rearrangement links TRBV19 to TRBJ1-1; tentatively, D is TRBD1 (5 bases). This CDR3 reads CASSIEGGTEAFF. CDR3 nucleotide sequence: TGTGCCAGTAGTATAGAGGGGGGGACTGAAGCTTTCTTT.